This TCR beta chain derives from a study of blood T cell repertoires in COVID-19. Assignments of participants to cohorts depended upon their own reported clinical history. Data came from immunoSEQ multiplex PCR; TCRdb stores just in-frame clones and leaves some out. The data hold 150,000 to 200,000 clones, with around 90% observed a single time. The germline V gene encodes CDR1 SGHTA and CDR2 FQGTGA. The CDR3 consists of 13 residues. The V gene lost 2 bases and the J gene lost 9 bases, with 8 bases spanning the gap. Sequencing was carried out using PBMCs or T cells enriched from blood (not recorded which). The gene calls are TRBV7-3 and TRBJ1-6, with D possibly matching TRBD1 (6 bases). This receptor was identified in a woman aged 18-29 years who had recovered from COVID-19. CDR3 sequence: CASSLLGGSPLHF. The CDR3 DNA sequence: TGTGCCAGCAGCTTATTAGGGGGTTCACCCCTCCACTTT.